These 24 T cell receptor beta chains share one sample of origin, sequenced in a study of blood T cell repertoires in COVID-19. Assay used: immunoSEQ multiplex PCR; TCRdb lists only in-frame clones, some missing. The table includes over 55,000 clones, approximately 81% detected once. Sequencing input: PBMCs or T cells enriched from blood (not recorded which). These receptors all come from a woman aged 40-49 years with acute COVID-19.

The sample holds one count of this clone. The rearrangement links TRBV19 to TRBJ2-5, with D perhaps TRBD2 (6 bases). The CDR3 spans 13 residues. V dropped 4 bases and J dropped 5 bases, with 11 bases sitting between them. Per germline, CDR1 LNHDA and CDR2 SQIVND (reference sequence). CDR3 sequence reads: CASSKGAGETQYF. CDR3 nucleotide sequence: TGTGCCAGTAGTAAGGGCGCGGGGGAGACCCAGTACTTC. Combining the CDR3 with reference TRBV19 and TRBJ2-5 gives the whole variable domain DGGITQSPKYLFRKEGQNVTLSCEQNLNHDAMYWYRQDPGQGLRLIYYSQIVNDFQKGDIAEGYSVSREKKESFPLTVTSAQKNPTAFYLCASSKGAGETQYFGPGTRLLVL.

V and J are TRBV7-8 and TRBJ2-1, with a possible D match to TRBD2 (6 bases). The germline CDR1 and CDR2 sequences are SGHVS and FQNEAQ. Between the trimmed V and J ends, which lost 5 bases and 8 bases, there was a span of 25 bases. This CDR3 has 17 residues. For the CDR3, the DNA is TGTGCCAGCAGCCCCCCCCTTCAAGGGCAGGAGGGGTATGAGCAGTTCTTC. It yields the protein CASSPPLQGQEGYEQFF.

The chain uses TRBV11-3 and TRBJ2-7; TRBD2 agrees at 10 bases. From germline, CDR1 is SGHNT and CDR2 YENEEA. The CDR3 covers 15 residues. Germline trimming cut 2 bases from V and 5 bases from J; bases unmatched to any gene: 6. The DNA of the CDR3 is TGTGCCAGCAGCTTAACTAGCGGGAAGGTTCACGAGCAGTACTTC. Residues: CASSLTSGKVHEQYF.

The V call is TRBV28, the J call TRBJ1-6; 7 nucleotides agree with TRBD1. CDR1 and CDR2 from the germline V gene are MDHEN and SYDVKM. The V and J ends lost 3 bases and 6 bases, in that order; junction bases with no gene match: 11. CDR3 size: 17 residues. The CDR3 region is CASSLRGQLYGNSPLHF. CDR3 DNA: TGTGCCAGCAGTTTGCGGGGACAGCTCTATGGTAATTCACCCCTCCACTTT.

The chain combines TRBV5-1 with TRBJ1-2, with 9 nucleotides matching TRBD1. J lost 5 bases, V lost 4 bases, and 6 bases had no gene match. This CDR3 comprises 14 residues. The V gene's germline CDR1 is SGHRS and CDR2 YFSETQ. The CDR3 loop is CASSPGTGSYGYTF. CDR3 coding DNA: TGCGCCAGCAGCCCGGGGACAGGGTCGTATGGCTACACCTTC. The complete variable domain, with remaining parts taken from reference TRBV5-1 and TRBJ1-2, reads KAGVTQTPRYLIKTRGQQVTLSCSPISGHRSVSWYQQTPGQGLQFLFEYFSETQRNKGNFPGRFSGRQFSNSRSEMNVSTLELGDSALYLCASSPGTGSYGYTFGSGTRLTVV.

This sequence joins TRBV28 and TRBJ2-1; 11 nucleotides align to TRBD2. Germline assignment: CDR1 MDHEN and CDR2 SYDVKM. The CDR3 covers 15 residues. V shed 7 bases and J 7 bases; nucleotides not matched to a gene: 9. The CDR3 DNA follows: TGTGCCAGCACAGGTCGTAGCGGGAGGGTGAATGAGCAGTTCTTC. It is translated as CASTGRSGRVNEQFF.

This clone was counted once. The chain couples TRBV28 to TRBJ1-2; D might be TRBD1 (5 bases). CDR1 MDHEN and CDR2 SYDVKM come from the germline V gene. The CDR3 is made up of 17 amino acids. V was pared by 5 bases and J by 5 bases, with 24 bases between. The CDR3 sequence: CASSLIHSGGSQYGYTF. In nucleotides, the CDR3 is TGTGCCAGCAGTCTCATTCATTCCGGGGGGTCACAGTATGGCTACACCTTC.

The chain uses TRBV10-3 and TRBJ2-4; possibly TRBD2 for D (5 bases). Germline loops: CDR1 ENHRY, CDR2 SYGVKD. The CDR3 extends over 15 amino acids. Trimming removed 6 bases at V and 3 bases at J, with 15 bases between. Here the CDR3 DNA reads TGTGCCATCAGAGACGACGGAGAGGGCAAAAACATTCAGTACTTC. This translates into CAIRDDGEGKNIQYF.

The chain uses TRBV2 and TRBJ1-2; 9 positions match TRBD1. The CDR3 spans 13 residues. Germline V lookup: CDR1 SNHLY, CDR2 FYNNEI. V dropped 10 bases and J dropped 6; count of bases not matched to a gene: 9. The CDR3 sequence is CATSDRGSDGYTF. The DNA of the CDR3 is TGTGCCACCTCAGACAGGGGGAGCGATGGCTACACCTTC.

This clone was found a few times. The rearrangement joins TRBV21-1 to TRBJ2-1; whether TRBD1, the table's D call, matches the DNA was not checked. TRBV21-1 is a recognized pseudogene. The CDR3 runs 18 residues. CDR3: CASSSLSGTVGSYNEQFF. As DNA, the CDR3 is TGTGCCAGCAGCAGTTTATCTGGGACAGTAGGCTCCTACAATGAGCAGTTCTTC.

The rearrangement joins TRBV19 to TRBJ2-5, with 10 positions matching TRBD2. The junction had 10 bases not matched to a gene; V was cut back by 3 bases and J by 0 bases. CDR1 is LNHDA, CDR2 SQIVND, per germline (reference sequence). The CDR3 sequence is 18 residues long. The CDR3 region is CASSITRLAGVYQETQYF. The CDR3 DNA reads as TGTGCCAGTAGTATTACGAGGCTAGCGGGGGTCTACCAAGAGACCCAGTACTTC.

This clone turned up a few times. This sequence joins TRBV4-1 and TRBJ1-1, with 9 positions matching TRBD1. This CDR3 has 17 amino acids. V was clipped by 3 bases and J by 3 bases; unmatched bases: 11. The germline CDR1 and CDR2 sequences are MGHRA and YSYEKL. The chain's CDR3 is CASSHGDREPWDTEAFF. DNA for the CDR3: TGCGCCAGCAGCCATGGGGACAGGGAACCTTGGGACACTGAAGCTTTCTTT.

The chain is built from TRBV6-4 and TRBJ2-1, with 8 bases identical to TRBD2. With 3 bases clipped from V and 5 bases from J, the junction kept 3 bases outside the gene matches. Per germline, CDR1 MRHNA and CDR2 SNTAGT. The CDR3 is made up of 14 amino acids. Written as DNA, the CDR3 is TGTGCCAGCAGTGAGTGGCGGGGGGACAATGAGCAGTTCTTC. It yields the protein CASSEWRGDNEQFF.

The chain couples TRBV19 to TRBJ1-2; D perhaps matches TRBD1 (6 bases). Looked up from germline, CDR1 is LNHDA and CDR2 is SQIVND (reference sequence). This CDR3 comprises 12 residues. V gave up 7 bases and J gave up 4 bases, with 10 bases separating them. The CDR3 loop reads CASITGPYGYTF. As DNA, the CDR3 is TGTGCCAGTATAACAGGGCCCTATGGCTACACCTTC.

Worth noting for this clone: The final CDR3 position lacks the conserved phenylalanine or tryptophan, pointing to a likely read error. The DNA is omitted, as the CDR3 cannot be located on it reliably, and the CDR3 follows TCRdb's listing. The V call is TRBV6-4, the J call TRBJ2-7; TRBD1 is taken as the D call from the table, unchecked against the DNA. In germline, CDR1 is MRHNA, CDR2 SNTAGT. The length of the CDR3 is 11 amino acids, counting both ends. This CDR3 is CASSEATGWDL.

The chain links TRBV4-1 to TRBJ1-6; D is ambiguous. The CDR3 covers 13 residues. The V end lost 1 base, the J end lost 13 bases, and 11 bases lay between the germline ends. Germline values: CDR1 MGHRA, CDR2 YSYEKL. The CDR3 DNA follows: TGCGCCAGCAGCCAAGCACCGGGTGGGCCCCTCCACTTT. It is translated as CASSQAPGGPLHF.

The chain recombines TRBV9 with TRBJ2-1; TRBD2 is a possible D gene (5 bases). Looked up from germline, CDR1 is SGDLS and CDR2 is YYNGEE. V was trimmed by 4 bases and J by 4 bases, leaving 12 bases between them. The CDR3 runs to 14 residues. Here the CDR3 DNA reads TGTGCCAGCAGCCCAAGGACTGCTTACAATGAGCAGTTCTTC. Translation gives CASSPRTAYNEQFF.

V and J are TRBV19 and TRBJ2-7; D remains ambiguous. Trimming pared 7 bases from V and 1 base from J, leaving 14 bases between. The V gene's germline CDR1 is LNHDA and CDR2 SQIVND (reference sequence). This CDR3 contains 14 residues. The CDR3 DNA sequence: TGTGCCAGTACGGCAGGCCGTCTTTCCTACGAGCAGTACTTC. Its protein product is CASTAGRLSYEQYF.

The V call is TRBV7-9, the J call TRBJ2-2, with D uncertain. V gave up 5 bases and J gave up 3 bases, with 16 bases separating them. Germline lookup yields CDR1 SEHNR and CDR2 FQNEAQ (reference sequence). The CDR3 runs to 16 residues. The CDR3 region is CASSNARRGYTGELFF. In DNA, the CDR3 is TGTGCCAGCAGCAACGCTAGAAGAGGCTACACCGGGGAGCTGTTTTTT.

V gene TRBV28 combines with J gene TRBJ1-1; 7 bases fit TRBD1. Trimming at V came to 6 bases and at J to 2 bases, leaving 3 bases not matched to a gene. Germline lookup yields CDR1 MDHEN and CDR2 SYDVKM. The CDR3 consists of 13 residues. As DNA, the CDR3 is TGTGCCAGCAGGAAGGGGGCCAACACTGAAGCTTTCTTT. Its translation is CASRKGANTEAFF.

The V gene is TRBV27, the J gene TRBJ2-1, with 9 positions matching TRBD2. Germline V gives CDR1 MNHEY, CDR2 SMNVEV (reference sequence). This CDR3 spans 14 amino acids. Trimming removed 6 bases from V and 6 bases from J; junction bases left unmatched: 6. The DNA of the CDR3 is TGTGCCAGCAGACGTAGCGGGAGTGGCAATGAGCAGTTCTTC. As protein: CASRRSGSGNEQFF.

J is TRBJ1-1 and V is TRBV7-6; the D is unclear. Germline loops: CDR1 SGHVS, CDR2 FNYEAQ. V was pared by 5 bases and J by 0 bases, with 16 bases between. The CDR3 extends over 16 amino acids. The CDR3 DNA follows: TGTGCCAGCAGCGCCGGACTGGCAGAGATGAACACTGAAGCTTTCTTT. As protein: CASSAGLAEMNTEAFF.

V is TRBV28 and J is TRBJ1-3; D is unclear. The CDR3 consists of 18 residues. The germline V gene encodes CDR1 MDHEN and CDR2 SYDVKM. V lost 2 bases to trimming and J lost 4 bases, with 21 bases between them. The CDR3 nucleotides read TGTGCCAGCAGTTTAAGGCGGGGAGTGGGTGTGGGAGGAAACACCATATATTTT. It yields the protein CASSLRRGVGVGGNTIYF. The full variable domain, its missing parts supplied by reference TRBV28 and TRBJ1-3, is DVKVTQSSRYLVKRTGEKVFLECVQDMDHENMFWYRQDPGLGLRLIYFSYDVKMKEKGDIPEGYSVSREKKERFSLILESASTNQTSMYLCASSLRRGVGVGGNTIYFGEGSWLTVV.

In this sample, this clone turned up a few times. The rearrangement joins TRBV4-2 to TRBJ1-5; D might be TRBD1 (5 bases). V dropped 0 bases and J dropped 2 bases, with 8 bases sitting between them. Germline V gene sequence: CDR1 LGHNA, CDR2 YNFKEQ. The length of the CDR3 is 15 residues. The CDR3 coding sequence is TGTGCCAGCAGCCAAGATGACAGCGGCAATCAGCCCCAGCATTTT. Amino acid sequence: CASSQDDSGNQPQHF.